This entry concerns a single T cell receptor (beta chain). Its antigen is not yet known. It has no much larger one-base neighbor in the sample; base qualities were not kept. The CDR3 regions of human TCRbeta chains were analyzed by immunosequencing. The original pipeline was this. TCRs in the repertoires were matched against a reference library of SARS-CoV-2-specific TCRs that had been generated with the MIRA antigen-specificity platform. Breadth meant the fraction of unique TCRs that were SARS-CoV-2-associated, whereas depth meant the fraction of total T cells that were SARS-CoV-2-associated. Using the MIRA data, each spike-specific TCR was mapped to the spike region that the TCR reacts to and placed in a CD4 or CD8 class. Log10-transformed breadth and depth values were compared by one-way ANOVA with Sidak's multiple comparisons tests. Held by TCRdb, this immuneACCESS table contains in-frame sequences only and omits some clones. Under half of the omission traces to an unresolved V gene where checked; the cause of the rest is unknown. D and trimming come from the DNA, and the V and J calls and clone size come from that table. This sample has some 140,000 clones in its table, and roughly 90% of those were observed once. The ten largest clones add up to about 3% of the sample.

Explained via the paper, the time point label denotes: baseline before first vaccination. Vaccinee samples came from UK trials COV001 and COV002, including a single-blind randomized controlled phase 2/3 trial of AZD1222 (ChAdOx1 nCoV-19) in healthy adults. Trial participant PBMC samples were collected at day 0 and day 28 after the second dose for TCRbeta chain sequencing. The source of the sample is a study of T cell responses to AZD1222 COVID-19 vaccine (dated by TCRdb to the early 2020s). A note on the overall study: AZD1222 recipients whose second dose came at about 4 weeks and those whose second dose came at about 12 weeks were combined into one group, since spike-specific TCR depth and breadth did not differ between the two schedules. TCR sequencing was performed for some 250 trial participants, of whom 200 to 220 were given two doses of AZD1222 and roughly 25 were given two doses of MenACWY control vaccine. Trial participants were enrolled by age into 18-55, 56-69 and 70-plus year subgroups, with 148, 28 and 57 TCR-sequenced participants respectively.

V is reduced by 2 bases and J by 5 bases, leaving a spacing of 10 bases between them. From cysteine to phenylalanine, the CDR3 is 13 amino acids long. Only CDR3 DNA is held: 39 bases, read in frame from base 1. From a lookup of the germline V gene, CDR1 and CDR2 are SGDLS and YYNGEE. The research as a whole found: After two AZD1222 doses, spike-specific TCR breadth and depth were significantly higher than at day 0 and than in MenACWY recipients. Reportedly, close to half of the unique spike-specific TCRs recognized epitopes lying outside the regions that are mutated in the B.1.351 and B.1.1.7 variants. No day 14 peak-response samples were available, so repertoires were characterized only after the peak T cell response. The 56-69-year group was small, and its depth increase did not reach significance, likely because of low power. Conclusions about previously exposed vaccinees are limited, since just six AZD1222 recipients were seropositive for SARS-CoV-2 at baseline. Vaccine-associated CD4 TCRs spanned the whole spike protein, with dominant responses in regions 160-218 and 743-854. Most participants were white British and females outnumbered males, and the authors suggested that clonal diversity may have been underestimated.

This receptor was identified in an adult in good health. Recombination joined TRBV9 with TRBJ2-5; the D gene identity is not certain. This specimen was peripheral blood, taken on day 0 of AZD1222 vaccination. The DNA reads as follows: TGTGCCAGCAGCGTCTCTCCTCGGGAGACCCAGTACTTC. This sequence encodes CASSVSPRETQYF.